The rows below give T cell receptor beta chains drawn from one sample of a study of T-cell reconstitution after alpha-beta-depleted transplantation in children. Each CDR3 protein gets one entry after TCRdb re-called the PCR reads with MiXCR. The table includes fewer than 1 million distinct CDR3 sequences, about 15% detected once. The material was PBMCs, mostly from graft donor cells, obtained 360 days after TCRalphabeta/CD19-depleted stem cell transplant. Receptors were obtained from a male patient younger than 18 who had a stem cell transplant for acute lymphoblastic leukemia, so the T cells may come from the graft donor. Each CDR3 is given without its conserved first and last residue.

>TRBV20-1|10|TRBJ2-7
SASGLAYEQY
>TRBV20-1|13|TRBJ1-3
SASPLVRSGNTIY
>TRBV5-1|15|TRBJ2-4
ASSLASSGRTKNIQY
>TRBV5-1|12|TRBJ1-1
ASTSNRLNTEAF
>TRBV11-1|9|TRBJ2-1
ASRSFNEQF
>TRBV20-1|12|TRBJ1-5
SASKPQGNQPQH
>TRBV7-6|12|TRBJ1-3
ASSLQGHGNTIY
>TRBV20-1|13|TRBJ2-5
SARNPRQGRETQY
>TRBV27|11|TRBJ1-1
ASSFRENTEAF
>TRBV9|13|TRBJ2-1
ASSVGGLGEDEQF
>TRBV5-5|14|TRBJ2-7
ASSLWPGTGTHEQY
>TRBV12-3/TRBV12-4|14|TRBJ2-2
ANRMTLNGYTGELF